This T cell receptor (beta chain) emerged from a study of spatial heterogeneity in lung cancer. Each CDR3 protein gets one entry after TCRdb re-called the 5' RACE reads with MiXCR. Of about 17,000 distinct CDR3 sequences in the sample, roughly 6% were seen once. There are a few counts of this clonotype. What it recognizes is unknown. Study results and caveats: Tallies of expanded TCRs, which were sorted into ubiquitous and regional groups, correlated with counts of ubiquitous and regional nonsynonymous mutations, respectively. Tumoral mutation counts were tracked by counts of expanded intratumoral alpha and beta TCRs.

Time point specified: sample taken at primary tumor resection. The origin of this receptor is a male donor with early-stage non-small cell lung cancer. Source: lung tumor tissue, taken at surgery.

The CDR3 DNA follows: TGTGCCAGCCGTATACGCGGGGAGCTGTTTTTT. As protein: CASRIRGELFF. V and J are TRBV2 and TRBJ2-2; no definite D call. Germline V gives CDR1 SNHLY, CDR2 FYNNEI. The CDR3 contains 11 residues. Between the trimmed V and J ends, which lost 8 bases and 7 bases, there was a span of 8 bases.